This T cell receptor (beta chain) appears in the sequencing data of a study of control samples from healthy donors and cancer patients. Germline loops: CDR1 SEHNR, CDR2 FQNEAQ (reference sequence). Trimming left V 5 bases short and J 6 bases short, with 11 bases between. The CDR3 is made up of 13 amino acids. Only in-frame clones appear in the TCRdb table, and some are missing; sequencing was by immunoSEQ multiplex PCR. Here the sample spans under 450,000 clones, 80% to 95% being singletons. The origin of this receptor is a middle-aged man with head and neck cancer. Sequencing was done on a sample of PBMCs. The chain employs TRBV7-9 and TRBJ2-1; weak D call: TRBD2 (7 bases). This CDR3 reads CASSTRGANEQFF. The CDR3 nucleotides read TGTGCCAGCAGCACTCGGGGGGCCAATGAGCAGTTCTTC.